This T cell receptor beta chain was profiled in a study of OX40 agonist ivuxolimab in advanced cancers. On this clone itself: The antigen remains unidentified.

The V gene lost 3 bases and the J gene lost 4 bases, with 9 bases spanning the gap. The germline CDR1 and CDR2 sequences are MNHNS and SASEGT. The CDR3 length is 13 residues. Here immunoSEQ multiplex PCR was the method, and the copy in TCRdb shows in-frame clones only, minus some. The repertoire holds over 90,000 clones, 65% to 90% seen once, with 1.5% to 2.5% in the top ten. Findings of the study overall: Clonal expansion by week 6 occurred in CD4+ and CD8+ blood T cells (at 0.1 to 3.0 mg/kg). Antigen specificity of clonally expanded peripheral T cells was not established. Partial responders at 0.1-3.0 mg/kg had among the lowest clonal expansion.

The chain couples TRBV6-1 to TRBJ1-1; a weak D match, TRBD1 (6 bases). The sequence came from an adult with an advanced solid tumor such as melanoma, head and neck, liver or kidney cancer. This specimen consisted of CD4+ or CD8+ T cells sorted from blood, obtained in a trial of the OX40 agonist ivuxolimab. The CDR3 sequence is CASSERQVTEAFF. The DNA of the CDR3 is TGTGCCAGCAGTGAGAGACAGGTCACTGAAGCTTTCTTT.